This T cell receptor beta chain was identified during a study of CD8+CD57+ T cells in acquired aplastic anemia. Study-wide background: For CD4+ cells, healthy donors had an average of about 10 million reads. Study observations and caveats: Some 28 sequences, all CD8+ CDR3, were shared between patients and controls.

With respect to this clonotype: What it recognizes is unknown.

Researchers used genomic DNA as the template to profile TCR beta VDJ and CDR3. TCRdb reanalysed the reads using MiXCR and keeps one entry per CDR3 protein. The sample yields roughly 61,000 distinct CDR3 sequences, roughly 54% seen once. The germline V gene has CDR1 DFQATT and CDR2 SNEGSKA (reference sequence). The CDR3 has 15 amino acids. V was pared by 6 bases and J by 1 base, with 9 bases of the junction left unmatched. This TCR was sampled from a human donor in good health, serving as a control. This rearrangement joins TRBV20-1 to TRBJ2-1; TRBD2 aligns across 7 bases. Sequencing was performed on sorted CD4+, CD8+, or CD8+CD57+ T cells (not recorded which) from PBMCs. The CDR3 spells CSAEKLAGSYNEQFF. CDR3 sequence (DNA): TGCAGTGCCGAAAAGTTAGCGGGTTCCTACAATGAGCAGTTCTTC.